A single T cell receptor (beta chain) is shown here with its context. The CDR3 contains 13 residues. V was pared by 1 base and J by 5 bases, with 5 bases between. CDR1 is LGHNA, CDR2 YSLEER, per germline. Treatment indicated: some 20 received Ad26.COV2.S at low or high dose, single or two shots; roughly five received placebo; per-sample allocation not given. The investigators took samples on day 63 after the first vaccine or placebo injection. This sample is part of a study of Ad26.COV2.S vaccination and SARS-CoV-2 variants. Here immunoSEQ multiplex PCR was the method, and the copy in TCRdb shows in-frame clones only, minus some. The table includes 240,000 or so clones, roughly 90% detected once.

The TCR originated in a person between 18 and 59 years old who received the Ad26.COV2.S COVID-19 vaccine or a placebo. J is TRBJ2-2 and V is TRBV4-3; D uncertain. The starting material was peripheral blood, obtained in a trial of Ad26.COV2.S vaccine versus placebo. The CDR3: CASSQALTGELFF. CDR3 DNA sequence: TGCGCCAGCAGCCAAGCGCTTACCGGGGAGCTGTTTTTT.